This TCR beta chain came from a study of beta chain features in type 1 diabetes. The wider study: Researchers looked at around 100 million sorted cells across all samples. Study-wide findings and caveats: Patients with type 1 diabetes showed fewer VDJ junction insertions and more deletions. The naive, central memory and Treg TCRB repertoires showed an apparent similarity that was greater among patients than among healthy donors.

This clone showed up just a few times. What it recognizes is unknown. Trimming left V 0 bases short and J 2 bases short, with 10 bases between. Germline lookup yields CDR1 GTSNPN and CDR2 SVGIG (reference sequence). This CDR3 contains 14 residues. Over 95% purity was reached by all sorted populations. The isolated RNA, all of it, was reverse transcribed, so expressed TCRB transcripts were what got sequenced. This table comes from immunoSEQ multiplex PCR, and its TCRdb copy is limited to in-frame clones, with some not included. This sample yields 350,000 to 400,000 clones, of which roughly 16% are seen a single time; roughly 0.019% belongs to the top ten.

The chain combines TRBV30 with TRBJ1-2; no definite D call. This clonotype originated in a young woman in good health. Input material: naive CD4+ T cells from blood. The DNA of the CDR3 is TGTGCCTGGAGTGTAGCGGGATTAAACTATGGCTACACCTTC. It specifies CAWSVAGLNYGYTF.